These 19 T cell receptor beta chains were all obtained from the same sample, sequenced in a study of Ad26.COV2.S vaccination and SARS-CoV-2 variants. Method: immunoSEQ multiplex PCR; TCRdb's copy keeps in-frame clones and lacks some. Among 350,000 to 500,000 clones, roughly 87% were seen once, and the ten largest hold 2.5%. The treatment was: roughly 19 received Ad26.COV2.S at low or high dose, single or two shots; about 5 received placebo; per-sample allocation not given. Vaccine and placebo recipients were sampled on day 63 after the first injection. This sample comprised peripheral blood, obtained in a trial of Ad26.COV2.S vaccine versus placebo. The receptor source for this set is a person aged 18 to 59 who received the Ad26.COV2.S COVID-19 vaccine or a placebo.

V and J are TRBV3-1 (or the pseudogene TRBV3-2) and TRBJ1-5; TRBD1 might be the D (6 bases). The CDR3 runs 15 residues. V lost 1 base and J 6 bases, leaving 13 bases between the germline ends. The germline V gene has CDR1 LGHDT and CDR2 YNNKEL (reference sequence). This chain's CDR3 is CASSQGDIGGQPQHF. Here the CDR3 DNA reads TGTGCCAGCAGCCAAGGGGACATCGGGGGTCAGCCCCAGCATTTT.

The chain couples TRBV5-6 to TRBJ1-4; no definite D call. Germline lookup yields CDR1 SGHDT and CDR2 YYEEEE. This CDR3 is 14 amino acids long. V lost 2 bases to trimming and J lost 5 bases, with 10 bases between them. CDR3 region: CASSFGPTNEKLFF. CDR3 sequence (DNA): TGTGCCAGCAGCTTCGGTCCTACAAATGAAAAACTGTTTTTT.

The chain carries TRBV19 and TRBJ1-4; D uncertain. The CDR3 is 12 residues long. Trimming took off 7 bases at V and 5 bases at J, with 8 bases between the two ends. CDR1 is LNHDA, CDR2 SQIVND, per germline (reference sequence). The CDR3 nucleotides read TGTGCCAGTAAAGAGAGGAATGAAAAACTGTTTTTT. Residues: CASKERNEKLFF.

The rearrangement joins TRBV20-1 to TRBJ1-2, with 8 positions matching TRBD1. Germline V gives CDR1 DFQATT, CDR2 SNEGSKA (reference sequence). The CDR3 has 11 amino acids. Trimming cost V 6 bases and J 4 bases; bases outside gene matches: 1. DNA for the CDR3: TGCAGTGCGGGACAGGCCTATGGCTACACCTTC. Protein sequence: CSAGQAYGYTF.

V gene TRBV28 combines with J gene TRBJ2-3; 8 nucleotides align to TRBD2. V was pared by 4 bases and J by 3 bases, with 6 bases of the junction left unmatched. The CDR3 extends over 15 amino acids. CDR1 is MDHEN, CDR2 SYDVKM, per germline. The CDR3 nucleotides are TGTGCCAGCAGTTCGAACGGGGGGGTGACAGATACGCAGTATTTT. It is translated as CASSSNGGVTDTQYF.

This chain joins TRBV3-1 (or the pseudogene TRBV3-2) and TRBJ2-7; TRBD2 might be the D (5 bases). Germline CDR1 reads LGHDT; CDR2 reads YNNKEL (reference sequence). The V end lost 0 bases, the J end lost 10 bases, and 16 bases lay between the germline ends. The CDR3 sequence is 14 residues long. The CDR3 region is CASSQDHGRGRQYF. CDR3 nucleotide sequence: TGTGCCAGCAGCCAAGATCACGGACGGGGTCGACAGTACTTC.

The chain carries TRBV9 and TRBJ2-2; 10 positions match TRBD2. Germline V gene lookup returns CDR1 SGDLS and CDR2 YYNGEE. This CDR3 contains 16 residues. The ends lost 0 bases at V and 3 bases at J; junction bases unmatched: 2. Here the CDR3 DNA reads TGTGCCAGCAGCGTAGCGCTAGCGGGGGACACCGGGGAGCTGTTTTTT. Its protein product is CASSVALAGDTGELFF.

J is TRBJ1-1 and V is TRBV4-3, with D tentatively TRBD1 (6 bases). The CDR3 is made up of 13 amino acids. The germline gives CDR1 LGHNA, CDR2 YSLEER. Trimming left V 1 base short and J 10 bases short, with 13 bases between. CDR3 residues: CASSQVSGQRAFF. DNA for the CDR3: TGCGCCAGCAGCCAAGTCTCAGGACAGCGAGCTTTCTTT.

V gene TRBV11-3 combines with J gene TRBJ2-3; 9 bases match TRBD2. Per the germline V gene, CDR1 is SGHNT and CDR2 is YENEEA. V shed 5 bases, J shed 1 base, and the junction held 4 bases outside the gene matches. This CDR3 has 15 residues. The CDR3 reads CASSVREGGTDTQYF. CDR3 coding DNA: TGTGCCAGCAGCGTGCGGGAGGGGGGCACAGATACGCAGTATTTT.

The V gene is TRBV28, the J gene TRBJ2-7; 10 positions match TRBD2. Germline V gene sequence: CDR1 MDHEN, CDR2 SYDVKM. The ends lost 5 bases at V and 3 bases at J; junction bases unmatched: 7. The CDR3 length is 15 residues. The CDR3, as DNA: TGTGCCAGCAGTGAGGAGCGGGGGGGATTCTACGAGCAGTACTTC. Translation: CASSEERGGFYEQYF.

The table lists this clone with a few counts. V is TRBV27 and J is TRBJ2-1; D call uncertain. CDR1 and CDR2 (germline): MNHEY, SMNVEV (reference sequence). The CDR3 length is 13 residues. The V gene lost 3 bases and the J gene lost 6 bases, with 9 bases spanning the gap. The CDR3 DNA is TGTGCCAGCAGTTTGACGTCGATCAATGAGCAGTTCTTC. It specifies CASSLTSINEQFF.

This clone has a single count. The chain carries TRBV7-2 and TRBJ2-5; 8 nucleotides align to TRBD2. The trim removed 2 bases at V and 4 bases at J, leaving 15 bases unmatched. Germline V CDR1 and CDR2: SGHTA, FQGNSA. The CDR3 totals 18 residues. CDR3 DNA: TGTGCCAGCAGCTTAAGGTCCAGGACTAGCAGTTGGAGAGAGACCCAGTACTTC. Translated: CASSLRSRTSSWRETQYF.

This rearrangement joins TRBV2 to TRBJ1-4, with D unresolved. The CDR3 totals 13 residues. The V gene lost 5 bases and the J gene lost 5 bases, with 9 bases spanning the gap. CDR1 and CDR2 (germline): SNHLY, FYNNEI. Here the CDR3 reads CASSPDLNEKLFF. CDR3 coding DNA: TGTGCCAGCAGTCCCGACTTGAATGAAAAACTGTTTTTT.

The chain combines TRBV9 with TRBJ1-1; 7 nucleotides match TRBD1. V shed 4 bases, J shed 4 bases, and the junction held 7 bases outside the gene matches. The CDR3 loop spans 14 amino acids. Germline V gene data show CDR1 as SGDLS and CDR2 as YYNGEE. CDR3 amino acids: CASSPRTGLTEAFF. The CDR3 region has the DNA TGTGCCAGCAGCCCTCGGACAGGCCTCACTGAAGCTTTCTTT.

V and J are TRBV7-9 and TRBJ1-2, with D possibly being TRBD1 (5 bases). The CDR3 spans 16 residues. Germline V lookup: CDR1 SEHNR, CDR2 FQNEAQ (reference sequence). The V end lost 1 base, the J end lost 3 bases, and 15 bases lay between the germline ends. The CDR3 is CASSLGSGATDYGYTF. Written as DNA, the CDR3 is TGTGCCAGCAGCTTAGGTTCCGGGGCGACCGACTATGGCTACACCTTC.

The chain uses TRBV7-2 and TRBJ2-2, with D tentatively TRBD2 (5 bases). The CDR3 contains 14 residues. Between the trimmed V and J ends, which lost 3 bases and 7 bases, there was a span of 12 bases. The germline V gene encodes CDR1 SGHTA and CDR2 FQGNSA. DNA for the CDR3: TGTGCCAGCAGCTTCCCGGGGATAGGCGGGGAGCTGTTTTTT. It codes for CASSFPGIGGELFF.

This clone occurred once. The chain has TRBV7-2 and TRBJ2-5; 14 bases map to TRBD2. The CDR3 has 16 residues. Trimming removed 5 bases from V and 4 bases from J; junction bases left unmatched: 6. In germline, CDR1 is SGHTA, CDR2 FQGNSA. The CDR3 DNA sequence: TGTGCCAGCAGCCACCAGGGACTAGCGGGAGTAGAGACCCAGTACTTC. Its protein is CASSHQGLAGVETQYF.

The chain carries TRBV10-3 and TRBJ2-1; D remains ambiguous. Germline V gene sequence: CDR1 ENHRY, CDR2 SYGVKD. The CDR3 is 15 residues long. Trimming removed 6 bases at V and 4 bases at J, with 16 bases between. Written as DNA, the CDR3 is TGTGCCATCAGGGCGGAGCGCCCCCCATACAATGAGCAGTTCTTC. It codes for CAIRAERPPYNEQFF.

The CDR3 sequence is CASSIDWQTLMNTEAFF. The CDR3 DNA reads TGTGCCAGTAGTATCGATTGGCAGACCCTCATGAACACTGAAGCTTTCTTT. The V and J genes are TRBV19 and TRBJ1-1, with D unresolved. The V and J ends lost 3 bases and 0 bases respectively, with 17 bases between them. CDR1 and CDR2 (germline): LNHDA, SQIVND (reference sequence). This CDR3 has 17 amino acids.